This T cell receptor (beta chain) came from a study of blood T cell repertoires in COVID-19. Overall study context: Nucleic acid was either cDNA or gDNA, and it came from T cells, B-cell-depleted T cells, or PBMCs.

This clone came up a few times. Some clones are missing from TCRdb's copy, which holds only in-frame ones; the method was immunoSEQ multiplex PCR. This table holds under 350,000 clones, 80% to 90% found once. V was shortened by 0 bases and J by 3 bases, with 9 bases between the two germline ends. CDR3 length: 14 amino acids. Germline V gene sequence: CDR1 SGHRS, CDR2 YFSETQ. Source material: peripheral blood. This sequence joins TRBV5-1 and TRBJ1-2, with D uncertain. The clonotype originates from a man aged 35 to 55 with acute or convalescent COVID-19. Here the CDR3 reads CASSLADTDYGYTF. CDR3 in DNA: TGCGCCAGCAGCTTGGCCGACACAGACTATGGCTACACCTTC.